This T cell receptor beta chain appears in the sequencing data of a study of cytomegalovirus exposure and HLA in healthy donors. Study-level information: Most donors, about 82% of 350 to 450 genotyped, fell in the Caucasian-associated ancestry cluster. Broader study findings: In vitro checks showed that three CMV-associated chains really do target CMV antigens.

Germline V gene sequence: CDR1 SEHNR, CDR2 FQNEAQ (reference sequence). The CDR3 totals 16 residues. V shed 3 bases and J shed 3 bases, with 14 bases lying between them. The study ran its PCR with 60 Vbeta and 13 Jbeta primers. Sequenced by immunoSEQ multiplex PCR; TCRdb stores in-frame clones only, minus some. The sample shows 130,000 to 150,000 clones, around 80% of them seen only once. In the case of this clone: Its matching antigen is unknown.

The TCR sequence derives from a female donor in good health and CMV-seronegative. Sequences were obtained from PBMCs. The gene calls are TRBV7-9 and TRBJ2-2, with D maybe TRBD1 (8 bases). In DNA, the CDR3 is TGTGCCAGCAGCTTTCTAACAGGGGGGGACACCGGGGAGCTGTTTTTT. This encodes CASSFLTGGDTGELFF.